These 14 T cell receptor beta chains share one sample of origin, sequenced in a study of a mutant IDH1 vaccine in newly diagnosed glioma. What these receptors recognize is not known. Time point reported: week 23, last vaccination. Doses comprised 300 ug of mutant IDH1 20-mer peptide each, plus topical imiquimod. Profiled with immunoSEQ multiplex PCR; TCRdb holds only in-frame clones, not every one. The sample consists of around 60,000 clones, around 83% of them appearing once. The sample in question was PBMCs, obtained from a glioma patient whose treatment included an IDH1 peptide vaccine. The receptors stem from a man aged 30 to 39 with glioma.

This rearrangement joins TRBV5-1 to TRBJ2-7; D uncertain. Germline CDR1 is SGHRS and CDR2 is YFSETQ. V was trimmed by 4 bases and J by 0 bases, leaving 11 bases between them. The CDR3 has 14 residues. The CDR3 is CASSGSVSSYEQYF. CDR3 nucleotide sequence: TGCGCCAGCAGCGGATCAGTGAGCTCCTACGAGCAGTACTTC.

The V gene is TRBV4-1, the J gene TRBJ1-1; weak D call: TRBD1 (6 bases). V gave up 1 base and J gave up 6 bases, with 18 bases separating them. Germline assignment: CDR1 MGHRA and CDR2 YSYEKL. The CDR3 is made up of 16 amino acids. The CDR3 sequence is CASSQAGGKVVAEAFF. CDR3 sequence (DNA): TGCGCCAGCAGCCAAGCGGGGGGCAAAGTTGTCGCTGAAGCTTTCTTT.

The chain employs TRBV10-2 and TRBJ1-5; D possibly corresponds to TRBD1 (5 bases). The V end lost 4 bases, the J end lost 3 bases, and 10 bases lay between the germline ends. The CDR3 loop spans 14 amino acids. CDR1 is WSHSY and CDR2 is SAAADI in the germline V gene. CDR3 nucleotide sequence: TGCGCCAGCAGTGTGGGGGGTACCAATCAGCCCCAGCATTTT. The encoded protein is CASSVGGTNQPQHF.

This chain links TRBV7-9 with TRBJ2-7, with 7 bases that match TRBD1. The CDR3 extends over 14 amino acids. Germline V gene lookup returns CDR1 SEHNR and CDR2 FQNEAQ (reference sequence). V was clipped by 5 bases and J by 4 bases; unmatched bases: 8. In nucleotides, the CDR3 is TGTGCCAGCAGCCCAAGGACAGGAAGATACGAGCAGTACTTC. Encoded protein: CASSPRTGRYEQYF.

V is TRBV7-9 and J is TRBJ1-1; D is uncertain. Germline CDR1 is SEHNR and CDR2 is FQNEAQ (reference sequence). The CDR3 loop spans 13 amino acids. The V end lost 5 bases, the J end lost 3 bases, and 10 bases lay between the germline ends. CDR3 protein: CASSPGRDTEAFF. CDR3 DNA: TGTGCCAGCAGCCCCGGGAGGGACACTGAAGCTTTCTTT.

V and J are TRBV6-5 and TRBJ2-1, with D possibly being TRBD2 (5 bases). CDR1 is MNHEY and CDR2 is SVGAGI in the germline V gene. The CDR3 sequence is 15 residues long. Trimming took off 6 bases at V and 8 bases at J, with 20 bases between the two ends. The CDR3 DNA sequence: TGTGCCAGCAGGGGTCGTGGAAACCTGAGGGATGAGCAGTTCTTC. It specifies CASRGRGNLRDEQFF.

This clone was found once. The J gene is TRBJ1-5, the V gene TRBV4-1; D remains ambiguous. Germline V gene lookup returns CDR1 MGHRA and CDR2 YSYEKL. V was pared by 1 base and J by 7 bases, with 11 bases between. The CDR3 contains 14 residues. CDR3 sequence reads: CASSQVRGAQPQHF. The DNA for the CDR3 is TGCGCCAGCAGCCAAGTTCGGGGTGCCCAGCCCCAGCATTTT.

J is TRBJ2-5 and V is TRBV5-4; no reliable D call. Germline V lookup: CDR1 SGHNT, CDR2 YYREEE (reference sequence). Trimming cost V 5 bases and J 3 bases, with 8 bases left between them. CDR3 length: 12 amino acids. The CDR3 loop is CASRKSKETQYF. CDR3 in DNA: TGTGCCAGCAGAAAGAGTAAAGAGACCCAGTACTTC. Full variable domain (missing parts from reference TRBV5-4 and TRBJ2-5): ETGVTQSPTHLIKTRGQQVTLRCSSQSGHNTVSWYQQALGQGPQFIFQYYREEENGRGNFPPRFSGLQFPNYSSELNVNALELDDSALYLCASRKSKETQYFGPGTRLLVL.

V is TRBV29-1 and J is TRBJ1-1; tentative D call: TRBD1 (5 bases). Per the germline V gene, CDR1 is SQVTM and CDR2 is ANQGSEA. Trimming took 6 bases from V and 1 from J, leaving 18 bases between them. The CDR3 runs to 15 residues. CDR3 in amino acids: CSVVPGHQGNTEAFF. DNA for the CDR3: TGCAGCGTCGTCCCTGGACACCAGGGGAACACTGAAGCTTTCTTT.

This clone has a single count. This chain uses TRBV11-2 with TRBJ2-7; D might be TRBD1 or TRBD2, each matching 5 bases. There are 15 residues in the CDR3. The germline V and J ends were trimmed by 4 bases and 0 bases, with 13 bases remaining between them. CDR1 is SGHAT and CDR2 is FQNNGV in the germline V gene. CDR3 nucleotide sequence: TGTGCCAGCAGCTCCGGGACGTTAAGCTCCTACGAGCAGTACTTC. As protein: CASSSGTLSSYEQYF.

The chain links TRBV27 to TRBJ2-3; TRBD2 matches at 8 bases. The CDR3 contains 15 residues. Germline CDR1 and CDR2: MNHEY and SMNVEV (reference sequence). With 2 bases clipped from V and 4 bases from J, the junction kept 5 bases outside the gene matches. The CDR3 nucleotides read TGTGCCAGCAGTTTACGGGGGGGCCGCGCAGATACGCAGTATTTT. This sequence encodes CASSLRGGRADTQYF.

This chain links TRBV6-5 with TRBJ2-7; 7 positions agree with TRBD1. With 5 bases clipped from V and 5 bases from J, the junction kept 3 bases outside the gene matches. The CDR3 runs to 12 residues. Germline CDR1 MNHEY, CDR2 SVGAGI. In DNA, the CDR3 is TGTGCCAGCAGTCGCACAGGGGACGAGCAGTACTTC. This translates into CASSRTGDEQYF.

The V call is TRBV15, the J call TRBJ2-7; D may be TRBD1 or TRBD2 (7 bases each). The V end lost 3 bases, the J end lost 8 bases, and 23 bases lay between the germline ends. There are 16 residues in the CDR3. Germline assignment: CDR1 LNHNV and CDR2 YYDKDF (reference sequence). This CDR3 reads CATSSRRGGTALQQYF. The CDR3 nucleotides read TGTGCCACCAGCAGCCGGCGGGGAGGGACAGCTCTACAGCAGTACTTC.

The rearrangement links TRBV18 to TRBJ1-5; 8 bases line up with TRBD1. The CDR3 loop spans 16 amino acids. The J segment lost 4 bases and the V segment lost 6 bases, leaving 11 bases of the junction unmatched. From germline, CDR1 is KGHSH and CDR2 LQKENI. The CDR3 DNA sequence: TGTGCCAGCTCTCATGACAGGGGAAGCGGTAATCAGCCCCAGCATTTT. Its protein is CASSHDRGSGNQPQHF.